Presented here are 14 T cell receptor beta chains from one specimen sequenced in a study of OX40 agonist ivuxolimab in advanced cancers. Produced via immunoSEQ multiplex PCR; TCRdb's table is partial and in-frame only. The sample contains 40,000 to 60,000 clones, around four fifths of which appear only once. This sample comprised CD4+ or CD8+ T cells sorted from blood, obtained in a trial of the OX40 agonist ivuxolimab. The source is an adult with an advanced solid tumor such as melanoma, head and neck, liver or kidney cancer.

This chain connects TRBV5-1 to TRBJ2-5; 12 positions agree with TRBD2. The V gene end was trimmed by 6 bases and the J gene end by 2 bases; junction bases not matched to a gene: 8. CDR1 SGHRS and CDR2 YFSETQ come from the germline V gene. This CDR3 is built from 16 residues. The CDR3 is CASNIGLAGGQETQYF. DNA of the CDR3: TGCGCCAGCAACATCGGGCTAGCGGGAGGGCAAGAGACCCAGTACTTC.

The V call is TRBV7-2, the J call TRBJ1-1, with D unclear. The CDR3 has 15 amino acids. The germline CDR1 and CDR2 sequences are SGHTA and FQGNSA. Trimming pared 4 bases from V and 4 bases from J, leaving 16 bases between. The CDR3: CASSSAGFTATEAFF. Here the CDR3 DNA reads TGTGCCAGCAGCTCCGCTGGATTCACGGCCACTGAAGCTTTCTTT.

The V gene is TRBV7-2, the J gene TRBJ2-7, with TRBD2 matching 8 bases. V lost 5 bases, J lost 2 bases, and 8 bases stayed unmatched. The CDR3 has 15 residues. Per the germline V gene, CDR1 is SGHTA and CDR2 is FQGNSA. CDR3 in DNA: TGTGCCAGCAGCCCCCAGCACGGGAGGGCCTACGAGCAGTACTTC. Encoded protein: CASSPQHGRAYEQYF. Full variable domain (missing parts from reference TRBV7-2 and TRBJ2-7): GAGVSQSPSNKVTEKGKDVELRCDPISGHTALYWYRQSLGQGLEFLIYFQGNSAPDKSGLPSDRFSAERTGGSVSTLTIQRTQQEDSAVYLCASSPQHGRAYEQYFGPGTRLTVT.

The V and J genes are TRBV19 and TRBJ1-3; D not resolved. V shed 3 bases and J shed 0 bases, with 6 bases lying between them. Germline assignment: CDR1 LNHDA and CDR2 SQIVND (reference sequence). The CDR3 sequence is 14 residues long. CDR3 nucleotides: TGTGCCAGTAGTATTTCTCTCTCTGGAAACACCATATATTTT. The encoded protein is CASSISLSGNTIYF.

The chain joins TRBV7-2 to TRBJ2-1; 8 nucleotides align to TRBD2. The CDR3 covers 14 residues. The junction had 9 bases not matched to a gene; V was cut back by 5 bases and J by 9 bases. Germline-derived CDR1 and CDR2 are SGHTA and FQGNSA. For the CDR3, the DNA is TGTGCCAGCAGCCTTGAGCGGGAGTTGGGTGAGCAGTTCTTC. This encodes CASSLERELGEQFF.

The V gene is TRBV5-6, the J gene TRBJ2-7; possible D gene TRBD2, 6 bases. The length of the CDR3 is 17 residues. The ends were cut back, 4 bases at V and 0 bases at J, with 20 bases in the middle. Germline V CDR1 and CDR2: SGHDT, YYEEEE. CDR3 nucleotide sequence: TGTGCCAGCAGCCCGGGACTCATGGGACGAACCTCCTACGAGCAGTACTTC. Encoded protein: CASSPGLMGRTSYEQYF.

The table lists this clone with a few counts. The chain has TRBV2 and TRBJ2-6; 10 nucleotides match TRBD1. V trimming: 7 bases; J trimming: 1 base; junction bases outside the gene matches: 4. CDR3 size: 16 residues. The germline V gene encodes CDR1 SNHLY and CDR2 FYNNEI. The CDR3 region has the DNA TGTGCCAGCAACCGGGACAGGGGTTCTGGGGCCAACGTCCTGACTTTC. Translation: CASNRDRGSGANVLTF.

The rearrangement links TRBV6-4 to TRBJ2-7, with TRBD2 identical over 8 bases. Germline lookup yields CDR1 MRHNA and CDR2 SNTAGT. J gave up 6 bases and V 5 bases, and 9 bases lay outside the gene matches. This CDR3 comprises 14 residues. As DNA, the CDR3 is TGTGCCAGCAGTCCCGCGGGAGGTAGTTCCGAGCAGTACTTC. It is translated as CASSPAGGSSEQYF.

The chain employs TRBV6-1 and TRBJ1-4; the D is unclear. CDR3 length: 17 residues. V lost 3 bases, J lost 6 bases, and 20 bases lay in between. Looked up from germline, CDR1 is MNHNS and CDR2 is SASEGT. The CDR3 is CASSDTIGWGGDEKLFF. CDR3 nucleotide sequence: TGTGCCAGCAGTGACACTATAGGTTGGGGAGGAGATGAAAAACTGTTTTTT.

Written as DNA, the CDR3 is TGTGCCAGCAGTCTCGACAGGGAAGGAAGCCAGTATTTT. It codes for CASSLDREGSQYF. The genes are TRBV6-4 and TRBJ2-3, with 7 bases lining up with TRBD1. V dropped 5 bases and J dropped 12; count of bases not matched to a gene: 11. Germline assignment: CDR1 MRHNA and CDR2 SNTAGT. This CDR3 contains 13 residues.

The chain has TRBV6-6 and TRBJ2-2, with a weak D call TRBD1 (5 bases). V was pared by 7 bases and J by 1 base, with 16 bases between. The germline CDR1 and CDR2 sequences are MNHNY and SVGAGI (reference sequence). There are 16 residues in the CDR3. CDR3: CASIRSSTGNTGELFF. The CDR3 coding sequence is TGTGCCAGCATCCGTTCTAGTACAGGGAACACCGGGGAGCTGTTTTTT.

This chain uses TRBV5-8 with TRBJ1-5; D may be TRBD1 (5 bases). V lost 4 bases, J lost 5 bases, and 10 bases lay in between. The CDR3 has 13 amino acids. Germline-derived CDR1 and CDR2 are SGHTS and YDEGEE. CDR3 in DNA: TGTGCCAGCAGCCGGACACCCGATCAGCCCCAGCATTTT. Its translation is CASSRTPDQPQHF.

The chain has TRBV27 and TRBJ1-5; D call uncertain. The CDR3 runs 13 residues. The germline V gene encodes CDR1 MNHEY and CDR2 SMNVEV (reference sequence). V lost 5 bases, J lost 5 bases, and 10 bases lay in between. CDR3 sequence reads: CASSGWRDQPQHF. The CDR3 DNA is TGTGCCAGCAGTGGGTGGAGAGATCAGCCCCAGCATTTT.

The J gene is TRBJ2-3, the V gene TRBV25-1; D is possibly TRBD2 (5 bases). Per germline, CDR1 MGHDK and CDR2 SYGVNS. The CDR3 covers 13 residues. Trimming removed 1 base from V and 5 bases from J, with 7 bases in between. In DNA, the CDR3 is TGTGCCAGCAGTGAATTCGGGGAAGATACGCAGTATTTT. Translation gives CASSEFGEDTQYF.